This T cell receptor (beta chain) was identified during a study of Ad26.COV2.S vaccination and SARS-CoV-2 variants. Points from the study as a whole: Reported post-vaccination CD8+ and CD4+ T cell responses to spike showed substantial breadth.

Treatment given: approximately 18 received Ad26.COV2.S at low or high dose, single or two shots; about 5 received placebo; per-sample allocation not given. Sample collection was performed on day 63 after the first vaccine or placebo injection. This clone was observed a few times. Its specificity is unknown. The CDR3 length is 15 residues. Germline assignment: CDR1 GTSNPN and CDR2 SVGIG (reference sequence). The J segment lost 10 bases and the V segment lost 3 bases, leaving 11 bases of the junction unmatched. The data were produced by immunoSEQ multiplex PCR, yet TCRdb's version contains in-frame clones alone and is incomplete. The sample includes 290,000 or so clones, over 75% of them seen just once.

The clonotype was recovered from a person between 18 and 65 years old who received the Ad26.COV2.S COVID-19 vaccine or a placebo. The sample in question was peripheral blood, obtained in a trial of Ad26.COV2.S vaccine versus placebo. The chain uses TRBV30 and TRBJ1-6; TRBD1 agrees at 8 bases. The chain's CDR3 is CAWRARDRPWSPLHF. The CDR3 DNA sequence: TGTGCCTGGAGGGCACGGGACAGGCCTTGGTCACCCCTCCACTTT.